The clone carrying this TCR beta chain was picked up many times. This sample stems from a study of molecular identifiers for immune sequencing clone quantification. The CDR3 sequence is 16 residues long. Germline V CDR1 and CDR2: SEHNR, FQNEAQ (reference sequence). The V end was cut by 2 bases, the J end by 2 bases, with 12 bases between. TCRdb ran MiXCR on the PCR reads and lists one entry per CDR3 protein. The sample consists of around 460,000 distinct CDR3 sequences, around 23% of them appearing once. What was sequenced was naive CD8+ T cells from blood, with Jurkat cell RNA spiked in. Subset reported: FACS-sorted CD8+CD4-CCR7+CD45RA+ naive T cells. The sequence was obtained from a human donor in good health. Some libraries in this study had Jurkat cell RNA spiked in. V usage is TRBV7-9 and J usage is TRBJ2-2; D may be TRBD2 (6 bases). In nucleotides, the CDR3 is TGTGCCAGCAGCTTACTGGAGGGGATAAACACCGGGGAGCTGTTTTTT. It specifies CASSLLEGINTGELFF.